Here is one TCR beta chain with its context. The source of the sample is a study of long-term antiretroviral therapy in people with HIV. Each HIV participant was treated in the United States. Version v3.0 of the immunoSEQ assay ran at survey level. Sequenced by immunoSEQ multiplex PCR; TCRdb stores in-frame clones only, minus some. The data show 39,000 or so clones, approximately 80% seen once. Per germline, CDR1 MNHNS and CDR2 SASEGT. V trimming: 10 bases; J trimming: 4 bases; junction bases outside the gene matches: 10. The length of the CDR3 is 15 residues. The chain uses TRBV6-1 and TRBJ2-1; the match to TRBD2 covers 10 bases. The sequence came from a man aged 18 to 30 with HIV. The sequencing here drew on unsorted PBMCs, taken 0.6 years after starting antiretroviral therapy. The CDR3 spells CAIILAGDPYNEQFF. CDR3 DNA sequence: TGTGCCATCATTCTAGCGGGAGACCCATACAATGAGCAGTTCTTC.